The 32 T cell receptor beta chains presented below share a single source sample, sequenced in a study of blood T cell repertoires in COVID-19. The method was immunoSEQ multiplex PCR; TCRdb's version includes in-frame clones alone and lacks a portion of them. Among about 160,000 clones, 82% were seen once, and the ten largest hold 10%. The source material was peripheral blood. The source of these receptors is an elderly woman with active or convalescent COVID-19.

In the case of this clone: Sequence at one end of the junction differs from germline and may be a read error. The J gene is TRBJ2-1, the V gene TRBV7-7; TRBD2 might be the D (5 bases). The germline CDR1 and CDR2 sequences are SSHAT and FNYEAQ (reference sequence). The CDR3 extends over 15 amino acids. In nucleotides, the CDR3 is TGTGCTAGCAGCTCTTTAGGGAGCTCCTACAATGAGCAGTTCTTC. Its translation is CASSSLGSSYNEQFF.

The chain carries TRBV5-1 and TRBJ2-7; D may be TRBD1 (5 bases). This CDR3 comprises 15 residues. The V gene's germline CDR1 is SGHRS and CDR2 YFSETQ. Trimming took 4 bases from V and 5 from J, leaving 19 bases between them. In DNA, the CDR3 is TGCGCCAGCAGCCCCATTACAGGAGCTGAGGACGAGCAGTACTTC. Protein product: CASSPITGAEDEQYF.

CDR3 DNA: TGTGCCAGCTCAAAGGGACAGAGAAACAATCAGCCCCAGCATTTT. Its protein product is CASSKGQRNNQPQHF. This sequence joins TRBV18 and TRBJ1-5, with 7 nucleotides matching TRBD1. V was clipped by 5 bases and J by 3 bases; unmatched bases: 7. This CDR3 is 15 amino acids long. Germline loops: CDR1 KGHSH, CDR2 LQKENI.

This clone was counted a few times. The chain uses TRBV11-2 and TRBJ2-7; D ambiguous. The CDR3 runs 15 residues. Germline V gives CDR1 SGHAT, CDR2 FQNNGV. V was cut by 1 base and J by 0 bases, with 10 bases left in between. The DNA of the CDR3 is TGTGCCAGCAGCTTAGGGAGTAGAATCTCCTACGAGCAGTACTTC. Protein sequence: CASSLGSRISYEQYF.

This clone was seen a handful of times. This chain connects TRBV2 to TRBJ2-1; TRBD1 matches 8 bases. The germline gives CDR1 SNHLY, CDR2 FYNNEI. CDR3 length equals 12 residues. J lost 7 bases, V lost 6 bases, and 2 bases had no gene match. This CDR3 is CASSRGQNEQFF. DNA of the CDR3: TGTGCCAGCAGCAGGGGGCAAAATGAGCAGTTCTTC. Complete variable domain (other parts from reference TRBV2 and TRBJ2-1): EPEVTQTPSHQVTQMGQEVILRCVPISNHLYFYWYRQILGQKVEFLVSFYNNEISEKSEIFDDQFSVERPDGSNFTLKIRSTKLEDSAMYFCASSRGQNEQFFGPGTRLTVL.

V and J are TRBV4-2 and TRBJ1-2; 7 bases align to TRBD1. Unmatched junction bases numbered 5, after V lost 1 base and J lost 6 bases. The CDR3 is 14 residues long. The germline V gene encodes CDR1 LGHNA and CDR2 YNFKEQ. CDR3 in DNA: TGTGCCAGCAGCCAAGTGACGCAGGGGGATGGCTACACCTTC. This encodes CASSQVTQGDGYTF.

The CDR3 DNA reads TGTGCCTGGAGTGTGAGGACAGTCGGTATCGGGGAGCTGTTTTTT. Encoded protein: CAWSVRTVGIGELFF. The genes are TRBV30 and TRBJ2-2; maybe TRBD1 (6 bases). The CDR3 runs 15 residues. Germline loops: CDR1 GTSNPN, CDR2 SVGIG (reference sequence). Between the trimmed V and J ends, which lost 0 bases and 7 bases, there was a span of 15 bases.

This clone occurred once. The chain combines TRBV5-1 with TRBJ2-3, with D perhaps TRBD2 (5 bases). CDR3 length equals 15 residues. V lost 0 bases and J 2 bases, leaving 10 bases between the germline ends. The germline V gene encodes CDR1 SGHRS and CDR2 YFSETQ. For the CDR3, the DNA is TGCGCCAGCAGCTTGGCCGACTACTCCACAGATACGCAGTATTTT. This encodes CASSLADYSTDTQYF.

This rearrangement joins TRBV5-1 to TRBJ2-5; D unclear. Germline CDR1 reads SGHRS; CDR2 reads YFSETQ. This CDR3 comprises 13 residues. The germline V and J ends were trimmed by 4 bases and 2 bases, with 9 bases remaining between them. CDR3 in amino acids: CASSRVQQETQYF. DNA for the CDR3: TGCGCCAGCAGCCGAGTACAGCAAGAGACCCAGTACTTC.

V is TRBV9 and J is TRBJ2-2, with 9 bases that match TRBD2. This CDR3 is 17 amino acids long. In germline, CDR1 is SGDLS, CDR2 YYNGEE. The trim removed 0 bases at V and 7 bases at J, leaving 10 bases unmatched. The CDR3 sequence: CASSVGPSGKSGGELFF. CDR3 coding DNA: TGTGCCAGCAGCGTAGGTCCTAGCGGGAAGTCTGGCGGGGAGCTGTTTTTT.

The chain links TRBV7-9 to TRBJ1-2; D unresolved. The CDR3 has 17 residues. CDR1 is SEHNR, CDR2 FQNEAQ, per germline (reference sequence). V was pared by 3 bases and J by 2 bases, with 19 bases between. In DNA, the CDR3 is TGTGCCAGCAGCTTCCTATCTGGCAGGCCTACAAACTATGGCTACACCTTC. Amino acid sequence: CASSFLSGRPTNYGYTF. Full variable domain (rest looked up from reference TRBV7-9 and TRBJ1-2): DTGVSQNPRHKITKRGQNVTFRCDPISEHNRLYWYRQTLGQGPEFLTYFQNEAQLEKSRLLSDRFSAERPKGSFSTLEIQRTEQGDSAMYLCASSFLSGRPTNYGYTFGSGTRLTVV.

In its sample, this clone was seen once. This chain connects TRBV5-5 to TRBJ2-3, with D unresolved. Trimming cost V 2 bases and J 1 base, with 8 bases left between them. Germline V gene sequence: CDR1 SGHKS, CDR2 YYEKEE (reference sequence). This CDR3 is 14 amino acids long. Here the CDR3 reads CASSLTTRTDTQYF. The CDR3 DNA follows: TGTGCCAGCAGCTTAACTACACGCACAGATACGCAGTATTTT. The full variable domain, completed using reference TRBV5-5 and TRBJ2-3, is DAGVTQSPTHLIKTRGQQVTLRCSPISGHKSVSWYQQVLGQGPQFIFQYYEKEERGRGNFPDRFSARQFPNYSSELNVNALLLGDSALYLCASSLTTRTDTQYFGPGTRLTVL.

V is TRBV7-9 and J is TRBJ1-1, with D maybe TRBD1 (6 bases). Between the trimmed V and J ends, which lost 1 base and 11 bases, there was a span of 14 bases. Germline V gives CDR1 SEHNR, CDR2 FQNEAQ (reference sequence). The CDR3 extends over 13 amino acids. CDR3 sequence: CASSLEGQTRAFF. The CDR3 DNA reads TGTGCCAGCAGCTTAGAAGGACAGACCCGGGCTTTCTTT.

This rearrangement joins TRBV2 to TRBJ1-5; 7 nucleotides agree with TRBD1. The V segment lost 7 bases and the J segment 0 bases; nucleotides outside the gene matches: 6. Germline assignment: CDR1 SNHLY and CDR2 FYNNEI. This CDR3 comprises 15 residues. The CDR3 protein is CASMGDRNSNQPQHF. The CDR3 nucleotides read TGTGCCAGCATGGGGGACAGAAATAGCAATCAGCCCCAGCATTTT.

This rearrangement joins TRBV5-1 to TRBJ1-4; D remains unclear. Trimming removed 0 bases at V and 5 bases at J, with 11 bases between. CDR3 length: 15 amino acids. Germline loops: CDR1 SGHRS, CDR2 YFSETQ. The CDR3 DNA sequence: TGCGCCAGCAGCTTGGGGGAGCGACCCAATGAAAAACTGTTTTTT. Its protein is CASSLGERPNEKLFF.

This chain connects TRBV28 to TRBJ1-1; the match to TRBD1 covers 9 bases. CDR1 is MDHEN, CDR2 SYDVKM, per germline. Germline trimming cut 2 bases from V and 0 bases from J; bases unmatched to any gene: 7. CDR3 length: 17 residues. CDR3 amino acids: CASSLHGTGPMNTEAFF. The CDR3 DNA reads TGTGCCAGCAGTTTACATGGGACAGGGCCGATGAACACTGAAGCTTTCTTT.

The rearrangement links TRBV11-3 to TRBJ2-7; 8 bases align to TRBD1. CDR1 and CDR2 (germline): SGHNT, YENEEA. This CDR3 is 13 amino acids long. V was clipped by 4 bases and J by 6 bases; unmatched bases: 5. The CDR3 is CASSYGTGGEQYF. The CDR3 bases are TGTGCCAGCAGCTATGGGACAGGTGGCGAGCAGTACTTC.

This clone was seen once. J is TRBJ2-3 and V is TRBV28; 9 nucleotides match TRBD1. The V segment lost 11 bases and the J segment 1 base; nucleotides outside the gene matches: 10. CDR1 and CDR2 from the germline V gene are MDHEN and SYDVKM. This CDR3 spans 15 amino acids. CDR3 amino acids: CAGGKRTGGTDTQYF. In DNA, the CDR3 is TGTGCCGGGGGAAAGAGGACAGGGGGCACAGATACGCAGTATTTT.

V usage is TRBV7-2 and J usage is TRBJ1-5; 7 nucleotides align to TRBD1. Germline assignment: CDR1 SGHTA and CDR2 FQGNSA. The J segment lost 0 bases and the V segment lost 6 bases, leaving 8 bases of the junction unmatched. The CDR3 totals 16 residues. CDR3 in DNA: TGTGCCAGCAGGCCTACCGGGACAGATAGCAATCAGCCCCAGCATTTT. It codes for CASRPTGTDSNQPQHF. Together with reference TRBV7-2 and TRBJ1-5, the CDR3 gives the full variable domain: GAGVSQSPSNKVTEKGKDVELRCDPISGHTALYWYRQSLGQGLEFLIYFQGNSAPDKSGLPSDRFSAERTGGSVSTLTIQRTQQEDSAVYLCASRPTGTDSNQPQHFGDGTRLSIL.

The chain carries TRBV24-1 and TRBJ2-3; 7 nucleotides agree with TRBD2. The V and J ends lost 0 bases and 7 bases, in that order; junction bases with no gene match: 9. CDR3 length: 16 amino acids. Germline assignment: CDR1 KGHDR and CDR2 SFDVKD. CDR3 residues: CATSDLGNAGANTQYF. As DNA, the CDR3 is TGTGCCACCAGTGATTTGGGAAACGCGGGAGCAAATACGCAGTATTTT.

V gene TRBV19 combines with J gene TRBJ2-3; 11 bases fit TRBD2. The CDR3 runs 17 residues. Trimming removed 6 bases from V and 1 base from J; junction bases left unmatched: 9. Germline-derived CDR1 and CDR2 are LNHDA and SQIVND (reference sequence). CDR3 sequence (DNA): TGTGCCAGTAGCTATAAACCGGGACTAGCGGGCACAGATACGCAGTATTTT. As protein: CASSYKPGLAGTDTQYF.

The CDR3 here is CASSRDRGVTEAFF. CDR3 in DNA: TGTGCCAGCAGTCGGGACAGGGGGGTGACTGAAGCTTTCTTT. The chain has TRBV6-5 and TRBJ1-1; 11 bases fit TRBD1. The CDR3 sequence is 14 residues long. Germline lookup yields CDR1 MNHEY and CDR2 SVGAGI. V shed 5 bases, J shed 5 bases, and the junction held 4 bases outside the gene matches.

This rearrangement joins TRBV30 to TRBJ1-1; no definite D call. The CDR3 has 13 residues. In germline, CDR1 is GTSNPN, CDR2 SVGIG (reference sequence). V shed 4 bases and J shed 3 bases, with 12 bases lying between them. As DNA, the CDR3 is TGTGCCTGGAAGCCGGGAGGCCACACTGAAGCTTTCTTT. Amino acid sequence: CAWKPGGHTEAFF. Variable domain in full (rest from reference TRBV30 and TRBJ1-1): SQTIHQWPATLVQPVGSPLSLECTVEGTSNPNLYWYRQAAGRGLQLLFYSVGIGQISSEVPQNLSASRPQDRQFILSSKKLLLSDSGFYLCAWKPGGHTEAFFGQGTRLTVV.

The chain is built from TRBV20-1 and TRBJ2-3, with 7 bases aligning to TRBD1. V lost 3 bases, J lost 2 bases, and 23 bases stayed unmatched. Germline CDR1 DFQATT, CDR2 SNEGSKA (reference sequence). This CDR3 is built from 20 residues. The CDR3 loop reads CSASKSRDRKLSLITDTQYF. The CDR3 DNA follows: TGCAGTGCTAGTAAATCTAGGGACAGAAAACTATCCCTCATCACAGATACGCAGTATTTT.

The chain is built from TRBV2 and TRBJ2-5; the match to TRBD1 covers 9 bases. V lost 6 bases, J lost 2 bases, and 7 bases stayed unmatched. This CDR3 has 15 residues. Germline V lookup: CDR1 SNHLY, CDR2 FYNNEI. CDR3 bases: TGTGCCAGCAGCGAATACGACAGGGGGCAAGAGACCCAGTACTTC. Amino acid sequence: CASSEYDRGQETQYF.

This clone was seen once. The chain joins TRBV5-5 to TRBJ2-1, with 8 bases aligning to TRBD1. Germline V CDR1 and CDR2: SGHKS, YYEKEE (reference sequence). V gave up 0 bases and J gave up 4 bases; unmatched junction bases: 12. The CDR3 sequence is 18 residues long. The CDR3 bases are TGTGCCAGCAGCTTGGTGTATCGCTGGGACAGGAGTTACAATGAGCAGTTCTTC. This sequence encodes CASSLVYRWDRSYNEQFF. The entire variable domain, with the rest obtained from reference TRBV5-5 and TRBJ2-1, is as follows: DAGVTQSPTHLIKTRGQQVTLRCSPISGHKSVSWYQQVLGQGPQFIFQYYEKEERGRGNFPDRFSARQFPNYSSELNVNALLLGDSALYLCASSLVYRWDRSYNEQFFGPGTRLTVL.

The rearrangement links TRBV28 to TRBJ1-5, with D maybe TRBD1 (6 bases). This CDR3 spans 15 amino acids. V lost 3 bases and J 3 bases, leaving 12 bases between the germline ends. CDR1 MDHEN and CDR2 SYDVKM come from the germline V gene. The CDR3, as DNA: TGTGCCAGCAGTTTGGGGGGGCAGGTCAATCAGCCCCAGCATTTT. It is translated as CASSLGGQVNQPQHF.

The chain has TRBV5-1 and TRBJ1-2; D may be TRBD1 (5 bases). Trimming cost V 1 base and J 7 bases, with 11 bases left between them. CDR3 length: 13 amino acids. CDR1 SGHRS and CDR2 YFSETQ come from the germline V gene. CDR3 nucleotides: TGCGCCAGCAGCTTGAACCAGGGCCTTGGCTACACCTTC. Its protein product is CASSLNQGLGYTF.

The CDR3 region is CAISEFRDTQYF. CDR3 sequence (DNA): TGTGCCATCAGTGAGTTCCGGGATACGCAGTATTTT. This chain uses TRBV10-3 with TRBJ2-3; unclear D gene. V dropped 1 base and J dropped 6 bases, with 5 bases sitting between them. The CDR3 has 12 amino acids. Germline CDR1 reads ENHRY; CDR2 reads SYGVKD.

The chain's CDR3 is CASSIAGGRGRSGDTQYF. In DNA, the CDR3 is TGTGCCAGTAGTATAGCAGGGGGCCGGGGTAGGAGTGGAGATACGCAGTATTTT. The chain has TRBV19 and TRBJ2-3; 8 positions agree with TRBD1. Germline V gives CDR1 LNHDA, CDR2 SQIVND (reference sequence). This CDR3 has 18 amino acids. V lost 1 base, J lost 5 bases, and 14 bases stayed unmatched.

The V and J genes are TRBV19 and TRBJ2-2; possibly TRBD2 for D (6 bases). Trimming took 1 base from V and 4 from J, leaving 10 bases between them. There are 15 residues in the CDR3. CDR1 LNHDA and CDR2 SQIVND come from the germline V gene (reference sequence). CDR3 nucleotide sequence: TGTGCCAGTAGTATAGCGGGAGAGGGCACCGGGGAGCTGTTTTTT. Its translation is CASSIAGEGTGELFF.

The rearrangement uses TRBV5-1 and TRBJ1-1; 7 bases line up with TRBD1. CDR1 SGHRS and CDR2 YFSETQ come from the germline V gene. The CDR3 consists of 16 residues. V trimming: 4 bases; J trimming: 2 bases; junction bases outside the gene matches: 11. The CDR3, as DNA: TGCGCCAGCAGCCAAAATTCCGGGACAGTAAACACTGAAGCTTTCTTT. Translated, it gives CASSQNSGTVNTEAFF.